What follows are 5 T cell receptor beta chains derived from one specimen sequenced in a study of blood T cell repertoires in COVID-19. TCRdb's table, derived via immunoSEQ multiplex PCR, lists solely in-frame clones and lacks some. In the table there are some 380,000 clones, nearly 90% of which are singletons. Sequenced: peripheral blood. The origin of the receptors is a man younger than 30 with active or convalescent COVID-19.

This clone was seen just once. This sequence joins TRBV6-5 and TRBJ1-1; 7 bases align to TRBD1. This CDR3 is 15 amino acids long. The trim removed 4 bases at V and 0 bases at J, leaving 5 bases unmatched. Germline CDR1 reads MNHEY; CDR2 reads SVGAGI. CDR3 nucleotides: TGTGCCAGCAGTTTCGACAGGGACCTGAACACTGAAGCTTTCTTT. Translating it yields CASSFDRDLNTEAFF.

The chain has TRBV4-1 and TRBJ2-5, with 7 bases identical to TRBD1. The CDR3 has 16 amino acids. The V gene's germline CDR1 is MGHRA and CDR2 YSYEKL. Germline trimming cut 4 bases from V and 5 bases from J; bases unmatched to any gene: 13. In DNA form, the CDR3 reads TGCGCCAGCAGCCCTACAAAAACAGGGGATCGCGAGACCCAGTACTTC. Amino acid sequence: CASSPTKTGDRETQYF.

The CDR3 protein is CASSSSSTGGLGYTF. DNA for the CDR3: TGTGCCAGCAGCTCGTCTAGCACAGGGGGCCTGGGCTACACCTTC. V gene TRBV7-8 combines with J gene TRBJ1-2, with 9 bases matching TRBD1. The V gene end was trimmed by 4 bases and the J gene end by 8 bases; junction bases not matched to a gene: 11. Germline V gives CDR1 SGHVS, CDR2 FQNEAQ. The CDR3 is made up of 15 amino acids.

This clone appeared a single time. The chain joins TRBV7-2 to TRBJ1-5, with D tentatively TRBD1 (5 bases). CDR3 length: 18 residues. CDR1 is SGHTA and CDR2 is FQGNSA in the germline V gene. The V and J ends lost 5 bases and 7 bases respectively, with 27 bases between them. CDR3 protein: CASSPLGAGGYGRQPQHF. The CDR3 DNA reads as TGTGCCAGCAGCCCGCTCGGGGCTGGAGGGTATGGTAGACAGCCCCAGCATTTT.

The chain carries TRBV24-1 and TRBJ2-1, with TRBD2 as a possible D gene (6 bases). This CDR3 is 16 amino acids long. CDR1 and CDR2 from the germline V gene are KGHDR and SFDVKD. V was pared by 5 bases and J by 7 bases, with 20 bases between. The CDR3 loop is CATSGGYLGLGNEQFF. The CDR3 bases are TGTGCCACCAGTGGGGGATATTTGGGACTGGGGAATGAGCAGTTCTTC.